These 2 T cell receptor beta chains originate from one sample sequenced in a study of shared clonotypes between healthy human individuals. Sequencing was performed with immunoSEQ multiplex PCR; in TCRdb, only in-frame clones are kept and a portion is missing. Of approximately 2.5 million clones in the sample, over 85% are singletons; the top ten hold around 0.15%. Sequencing was done on a sample of naive CD4+ T cells sorted from blood. Subset noted: CD45RA+ positively selected. The receptors were sampled from a man younger than 30 in good health.

Comment on this clone: The same CDR3 is also encoded by other DNA sequences in this sample. The CDR3 loop is CASSYGQGGNTIYF. CDR3 DNA sequence: TGTGCCAGCAGTTACGGGCAGGGGGGAAACACCATATATTTT. The chain employs TRBV6-5 and TRBJ1-3; a weak D match, TRBD1 (6 bases). The CDR3 is 14 residues long. V lost 2 bases to trimming and J lost 4 bases, with 9 bases between them. Germline CDR1 and CDR2: MNHEY and SVGAGI.

The CDR3 nucleotides are TGTGCCAGCTCACCACAGGGGGGTTCCCAAGAGACCCAGTACTTC. Encoded protein: CASSPQGGSQETQYF. This chain joins TRBV18 and TRBJ2-5; tentatively, D is TRBD1 or TRBD2 (6 bases each). The length of the CDR3 is 15 residues. Trimming stripped 1 base from V and 1 base from J, with 10 bases between. Looked up from germline, CDR1 is KGHSH and CDR2 is LQKENI.